This TCR beta chain was identified in a study of regulatory dendritic cells for organ transplantation. In the study overall: LPS was added to dendritic cell cultures on day 6.

Germline CDR1 and CDR2: SNHLY and FYNNEI. Trimming at V came to 7 bases and at J to 0 bases, leaving 4 bases not matched to a gene. The CDR3 runs 15 residues. Assay: immunoSEQ multiplex PCR; the TCRdb copy retains only in-frame clones and omits some. The table includes roughly 9,800 clones, around 80% detected once. As to this clone: Its matching antigen is unknown.

Findings and limits, study-wide: Naive T cells showed high diversity, memory cells less, memory CD8+ least.

Sorted subsets were CFSE-labeled and cultured around five days with allogeneic dendritic cells. Naive CD45RA+ and memory CD45RO+ CD4+ or CD8+ T cells were FACS-sorted. This receptor was identified in a human donor in good health. V and J are TRBV2 and TRBJ2-3, with 10 bases identical to TRBD2. The sample consisted of memory CD4+ T cells from blood cultured with dendritic cells. The subset was: CD45RO+ memory T cells. CDR3 protein: CASTELAGSTDTQYF. CDR3 nucleotide sequence: TGTGCCAGCACGGAACTAGCGGGGAGCACAGATACGCAGTATTTT.